This T cell receptor (beta chain) was retrieved from a study of T cells in Graves' hyperthyroidism and ophthalmopathy. Looking at the study overall: Peripheral blood was obtained at initial diagnosis, preceding any treatment.

This clonotype was found a few times. Antigen specificity is unknown. The V segment lost 4 bases and the J segment 11 bases; nucleotides outside the gene matches: 12. From germline, CDR1 is SGHRS and CDR2 YFSETQ. The CDR3 totals 15 residues. Amplified TCR beta CDR3 regions derived from RNA transcripts. HTBI primers were the set used in a first-round RT-PCR of the TCR CDR3. TCRdb independently ran MiXCR on the multiplex PCR reads; one entry per CDR3 protein. The profile shows 250,000 to 300,000 distinct CDR3 sequences, approximately 13% of them singletons. General study points: Blood also carried most thyroid clonotypes expanded above 0.001. Ophthalmopathy was distinguished from stable hyperthyroidism by 13 V-J signatures.

Sequences were obtained from blood. The clonotype comes from a woman between 40 and 50 years old with Graves' hyperthyroidism. The chain combines TRBV5-1 with TRBJ1-6; 7 positions agree with TRBD1. CDR3 sequence (DNA): TGCGCCAGCAGCCCCGCCCAGGGGGGGAATCCACCCCTCCACTTT. Its translation: CASSPAQGGNPPLHF.